Given below is one TCR beta chain in context. Antigen specificity is unknown. The data are from a study of OX40 agonist ivuxolimab in advanced cancers. Study details: An agonistic anti-OX40 (CD134) antibody, ivuxolimab, was used to treat the patients. General study findings and limits: In a subset of nonresponders, normalized T-cell clonal expansion was also low. The authors did not determine the antigen specificity of the expanded peripheral T cells. CD4+ T cells averaged fewer expanded clones than CD8+ T cells.

Sequencing used immunoSEQ multiplex PCR; TCRdb keeps in-frame clones, though not all of them. The sample has about 79,000 clones, about 89% seen once. The CDR3 runs 14 residues. Between the trimmed V and J ends, which lost 3 bases and 7 bases, there was a span of 12 bases. Germline CDR1 is WSHSY and CDR2 is SAAADI. The gene calls are TRBV10-2 and TRBJ1-4, with TRBD1 as a possible D gene (5 bases). This TCR came from an adult with an advanced solid tumor such as melanoma, head and neck, liver or kidney cancer. The sample here was CD4+ or CD8+ T cells sorted from blood, taken in a trial of the OX40 agonist ivuxolimab. Here the CDR3 DNA reads TGCGCCAGCAGTGATATGACAGTTAGTGAAAAACTGTTTTTT. Amino acid sequence: CASSDMTVSEKLFF.